Presented here are 21 T cell receptor beta chains from one specimen sequenced in a study of blood T cell repertoires in COVID-19. Generated by immunoSEQ multiplex PCR, the TCRdb table keeps only in-frame clones and is missing some. The profile covers around 200,000 clones, with roughly 85% appearing a single time and around a sixth taken by the ten largest. The sample taken for sequencing was PBMCs or T cells enriched from blood (not recorded which). These TCRs come from a man in his forties who had recovered from COVID-19.

The rearrangement uses TRBV7-4 and TRBJ2-7; D gene uncertain. Germline CDR1 SGHVT, CDR2 SQSDAQ. The V and J ends lost 1 base and 3 bases respectively, with 7 bases between them. This CDR3 has 13 residues. DNA for the CDR3: TGTGCCAGCAGCTTAGACTTTAACTACGAGCAGTACTTC. This translates into CASSLDFNYEQYF.

The V and J genes are TRBV5-6 and TRBJ2-2; tentatively, D is TRBD2 (6 bases). The CDR3 covers 14 residues. Trimming cost V 1 base and J 8 bases, with 12 bases left between them. Germline V gene data show CDR1 as SGHDT and CDR2 as YYEEEE. The CDR3 reads CASSLYSREGELFF. Written as DNA, the CDR3 is TGTGCCAGCAGCTTGTACTCGCGGGAAGGGGAGCTGTTTTTT.

CDR3 nucleotide sequence: TGTGCCAGCAGCTTGGACAGCTCTGGAAACACCATATATTTT. It codes for CASSLDSSGNTIYF. The rearrangement links TRBV5-4 to TRBJ1-3, with D unclear. V gave up 0 bases and J gave up 0 bases, with 4 bases separating them. The germline gives CDR1 SGHNT, CDR2 YYREEE (reference sequence). This CDR3 is built from 14 residues.

This chain joins TRBV11-3 and TRBJ2-7, with D maybe TRBD2 (6 bases). This CDR3 has 17 amino acids. The germline gives CDR1 SGHNT, CDR2 YENEEA. Trimming took off 3 bases at V and 2 bases at J, with 20 bases between the two ends. Written as DNA, the CDR3 is TGTGCCAGCAGCTTCCGAGGGACCGGGACTGGCACCTACGAGCAGTACTTC. This translates into CASSFRGTGTGTYEQYF.

V and J are TRBV11-2 and TRBJ1-3, with 9 bases aligning to TRBD1. The trim removed 5 bases at V and 0 bases at J, leaving 5 bases unmatched. The CDR3 consists of 16 residues. CDR1 is SGHAT, CDR2 FQNNGV, per germline. In DNA, the CDR3 is TGTGCCAGCAGCCACGGGGACAGGGCCTCTGGAAACACCATATATTTT. Translating gives CASSHGDRASGNTIYF.

This sequence joins TRBV28 and TRBJ1-5; 7 bases are shared with TRBD1. This CDR3 is 14 amino acids long. V lost 2 bases to trimming and J lost 9 bases; unmatched junction nucleotides: 7. The germline V gene has CDR1 MDHEN and CDR2 SYDVKM. CDR3 nucleotides: TGTGCCAGCAGTTTAGGACAGGCTTTAGGGCCCCAGCATTTT. Translation gives CASSLGQALGPQHF.

V and J are TRBV9 and TRBJ2-1; TRBD2 matches 7 bases. Trimming at V came to 0 bases and at J to 8 bases, leaving 8 bases not matched to a gene. The CDR3 is made up of 15 amino acids. Per germline, CDR1 SGDLS and CDR2 YYNGEE. CDR3 in amino acids: CASSVEGGSGDEQFF. CDR3 DNA: TGTGCCAGCAGCGTAGAAGGCGGGAGTGGGGATGAGCAGTTCTTC.

J is TRBJ2-1 and V is TRBV11-3; D unresolved. V lost 3 bases and J lost 5, with 8 bases in between. The CDR3 covers 13 residues. Germline-derived CDR1 and CDR2 are SGHNT and YENEEA. The CDR3 here is CASSLMNNNEQFF. The CDR3 nucleotides are TGTGCCAGCAGCTTGATGAACAACAATGAGCAGTTCTTC.

J is TRBJ2-2 and V is TRBV28; D may be TRBD2 (6 bases). Deletions cut 9 bases from V and 6 bases from J, with 17 bases between. Germline-derived CDR1 and CDR2 are MDHEN and SYDVKM. This CDR3 region has 14 residues. The CDR3 loop reads CARPGLLEPGELFF. DNA of the CDR3: TGTGCCAGGCCGGGACTCCTTGAACCCGGGGAGCTGTTTTTT.

V gene TRBV7-9 combines with J gene TRBJ1-1; D unresolved. V was shortened by 1 base and J by 7 bases, with 7 bases between the two germline ends. Germline assignment: CDR1 SEHNR and CDR2 FQNEAQ (reference sequence). The CDR3 contains 12 residues. CDR3: CASSLGHREAFF. In DNA, the CDR3 is TGTGCCAGCAGCTTAGGACACCGTGAAGCTTTCTTT.

This clone was detected once. The rearrangement joins TRBV19 to TRBJ2-3; 9 positions agree with TRBD1. The CDR3 consists of 16 residues. Germline CDR1 is LNHDA and CDR2 is SQIVND (reference sequence). V gave up 4 bases and J gave up 2 bases; unmatched junction bases: 7. CDR3 sequence: CASSKTGGISTDTQYF. The CDR3 region has the DNA TGTGCCAGTAGTAAGACAGGGGGTATCTCCACAGATACGCAGTATTTT. The full variable domain, with the rest looked up from reference TRBV19 and TRBJ2-3, is DGGITQSPKYLFRKEGQNVTLSCEQNLNHDAMYWYRQDPGQGLRLIYYSQIVNDFQKGDIAEGYSVSREKKESFPLTVTSAQKNPTAFYLCASSKTGGISTDTQYFGPGTRLTVL.

The CDR3 reads CASSQVPGARGNTIYF. DNA of the CDR3: TGCGCCAGCAGCCAAGTTCCAGGGGCCCGAGGAAACACCATATATTTT. This sequence joins TRBV4-1 and TRBJ1-3, with D possibly TRBD1 on 6 matching bases. The CDR3 is 16 amino acids. Trimming took off 1 base at V and 4 bases at J, with 14 bases between the two ends. Germline V gives CDR1 MGHRA, CDR2 YSYEKL.

This clone has just one count. This chain links TRBV7-2 with TRBJ1-1; D ambiguous. Deletions cut 1 base from V and 4 bases from J, with 10 bases between. Per the germline V gene, CDR1 is SGHTA and CDR2 is FQGNSA. This CDR3 has 14 residues. The CDR3 nucleotides are TGTGCCAGCAGCTTAGAAGGGAGGAGCACTGAAGCTTTCTTT. This sequence encodes CASSLEGRSTEAFF. The variable domain in full, with the rest retrieved from reference TRBV7-2 and TRBJ1-1, is GAGVSQSPSNKVTEKGKDVELRCDPISGHTALYWYRQSLGQGLEFLIYFQGNSAPDKSGLPSDRFSAERTGGSVSTLTIQRTQQEDSAVYLCASSLEGRSTEAFFGQGTRLTVV.

A remark on this clone: This may be a read error: a much more frequent sequence differs by one nucleotide. Other DNA sequences from this sample encode an identical CDR3 as well. The chain is built from TRBV6-1 and TRBJ2-6; possible D gene TRBD1, 6 bases. Germline V gene sequence: CDR1 MNHNS, CDR2 SASEGT. V dropped 3 bases and J dropped 0 bases, with 6 bases sitting between them. The CDR3 contains 15 residues. The CDR3 here is CASSEDSSGANVLTF. The CDR3 nucleotides read TGTGCCAGCAGTGAGGACAGCTCTGGGGCCAACGTCCTGACTTTC.

This rearrangement joins TRBV6-1 to TRBJ1-2, with D perhaps TRBD1 (6 bases). V lost 3 bases and J 8 bases, leaving 16 bases between the germline ends. This CDR3 has 14 residues. Germline-derived CDR1 and CDR2 are MNHNS and SASEGT. CDR3 DNA: TGTGCCAGCAGTGACAGGGGCCGCTTCGGGGGCTACACCTTC. This gives the protein CASSDRGRFGGYTF.

This chain connects TRBV7-9 to TRBJ2-6; perhaps TRBD2 as D (6 bases). CDR3 length: 14 amino acids. V lost 6 bases, J lost 8 bases, and 14 bases lay in between. CDR1 and CDR2 (germline): SEHNR, FQNEAQ (reference sequence). CDR3 DNA: TGTGCCAGCAGTTTATTGGGGGGAACCAACGTCCTGACTTTC. It yields the protein CASSLLGGTNVLTF.

The rearrangement uses TRBV7-8 and TRBJ2-1; 7 nucleotides line up with TRBD1. J was trimmed by 0 bases and V by 4 bases; bases with no gene match: 6. The germline CDR1 and CDR2 sequences are SGHVS and FQNEAQ. This CDR3 region has 16 residues. CDR3 in DNA: TGTGCCAGCAGCTCACCTCGGGACAGCTCCTACAATGAGCAGTTCTTC. Protein product: CASSSPRDSSYNEQFF.

V and J are TRBV4-1 and TRBJ2-5, with D tentatively TRBD2 (5 bases). Per germline, CDR1 MGHRA and CDR2 YSYEKL. V lost 1 base to trimming and J lost 2 bases, with 8 bases between them. The CDR3 runs to 14 residues. The CDR3 nucleotides read TGCGCCAGCAGCCAAGTCCGGAGGCAAGAGACCCAGTACTTC. Amino acids: CASSQVRRQETQYF.

The V gene is TRBV21-1, the J gene TRBJ1-1; the table's TRBD1 call for D was not verified on the DNA. TRBV21-1 is a pseudogene locus. The CDR3 is 17 amino acids. CDR3: CASSGSGQGERGTEAFF. The CDR3 coding sequence is TGTGCCAGCAGCGGGTCTGGACAGGGGGAGAGGGGCACTGAAGCTTTCTTT.

The rearrangement links TRBV12-3 or TRBV12-4 to TRBJ1-1; 9 bases match TRBD1. This CDR3 has 12 residues. V lost 6 bases and J lost 6; bases outside the gene matches: 2. DNA for the CDR3: TGTGCCAGCAGCAGACAGGGGGCTGAAGCTTTCTTT. This sequence encodes CASSRQGAEAFF.

The rearrangement uses TRBV20-1 and TRBJ2-1; 8 nucleotides match TRBD1. CDR3 length: 12 amino acids. The J segment lost 12 bases and the V segment lost 3 bases, leaving 7 bases of the junction unmatched. Germline CDR1 DFQATT, CDR2 SNEGSKA (reference sequence). The CDR3 sequence is CSASPQGGGQFF. For the CDR3, the DNA is TGCAGTGCTAGTCCACAGGGGGGTGGGCAGTTCTTC.